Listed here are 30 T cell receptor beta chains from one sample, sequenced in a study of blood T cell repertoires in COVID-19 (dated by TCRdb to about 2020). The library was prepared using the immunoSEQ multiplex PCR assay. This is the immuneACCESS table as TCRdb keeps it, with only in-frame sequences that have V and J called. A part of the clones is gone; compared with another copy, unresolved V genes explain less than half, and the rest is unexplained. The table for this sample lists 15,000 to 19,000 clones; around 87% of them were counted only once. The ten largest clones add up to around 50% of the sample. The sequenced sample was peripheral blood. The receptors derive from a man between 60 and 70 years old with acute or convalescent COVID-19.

CDR3 residues: CASSQDATGTYEQYF. The CDR3 region has the DNA TGTGCCAGCAGCCAAGACGCGACAGGGACCTACGAGCAGTACTTC. The chain combines TRBV3-1 (or the pseudogene TRBV3-2) with TRBJ2-7; 7 bases are shared with TRBD1. This CDR3 has 15 amino acids. The V and J ends lost 0 bases and 2 bases, in that order; junction bases with no gene match: 4. The germline V gene has CDR1 LGHDT and CDR2 YNNKEL (reference sequence).

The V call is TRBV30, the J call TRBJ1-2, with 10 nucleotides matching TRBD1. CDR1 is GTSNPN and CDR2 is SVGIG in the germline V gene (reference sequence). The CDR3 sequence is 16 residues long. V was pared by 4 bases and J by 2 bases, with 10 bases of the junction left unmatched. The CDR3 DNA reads TGTGCCTGGATCAAAATCGGGACAGGGGCAAACTATGGCTACACCTTC. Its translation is CAWIKIGTGANYGYTF.

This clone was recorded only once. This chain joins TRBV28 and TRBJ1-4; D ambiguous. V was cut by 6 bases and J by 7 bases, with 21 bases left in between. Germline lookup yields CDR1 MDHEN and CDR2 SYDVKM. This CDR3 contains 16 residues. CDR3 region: CASSLPSHGKGEKLFF. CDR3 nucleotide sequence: TGTGCCAGCAGCCTACCGAGTCACGGGAAGGGTGAAAAACTGTTTTTT.

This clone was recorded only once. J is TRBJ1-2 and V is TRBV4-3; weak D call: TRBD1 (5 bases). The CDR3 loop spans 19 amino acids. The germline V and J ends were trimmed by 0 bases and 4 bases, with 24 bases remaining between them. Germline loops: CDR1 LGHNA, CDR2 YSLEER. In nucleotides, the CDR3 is TGCGCCAGCAGCCAAGATCTCACAGTTACCACTACCGGGGGCTATGGCTACACCTTC. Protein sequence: CASSQDLTVTTTGGYGYTF.

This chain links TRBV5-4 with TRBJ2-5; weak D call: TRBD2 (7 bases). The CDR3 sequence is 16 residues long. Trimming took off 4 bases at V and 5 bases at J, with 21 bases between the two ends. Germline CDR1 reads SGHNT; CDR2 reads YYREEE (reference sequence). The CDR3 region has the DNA TGTGCCAGCAGCCCCCGTGCGGGGGCCAGCCGCGAGACCCAGTACTTC. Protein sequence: CASSPRAGASRETQYF. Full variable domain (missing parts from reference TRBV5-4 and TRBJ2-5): ETGVTQSPTHLIKTRGQQVTLRCSSQSGHNTVSWYQQALGQGPQFIFQYYREEENGRGNFPPRFSGLQFPNYSSELNVNALELDDSALYLCASSPRAGASRETQYFGPGTRLLVL.

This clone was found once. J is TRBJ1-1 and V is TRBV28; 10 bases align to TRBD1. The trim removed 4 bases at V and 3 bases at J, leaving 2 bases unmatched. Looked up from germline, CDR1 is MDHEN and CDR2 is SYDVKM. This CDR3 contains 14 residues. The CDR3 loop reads CASSWTGGYTEAFF. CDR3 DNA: TGTGCCAGCAGTTGGACAGGGGGGTACACTGAAGCTTTCTTT. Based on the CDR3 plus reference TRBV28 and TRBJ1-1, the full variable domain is DVKVTQSSRYLVKRTGEKVFLECVQDMDHENMFWYRQDPGLGLRLIYFSYDVKMKEKGDIPEGYSVSREKKERFSLILESASTNQTSMYLCASSWTGGYTEAFFGQGTRLTVV.

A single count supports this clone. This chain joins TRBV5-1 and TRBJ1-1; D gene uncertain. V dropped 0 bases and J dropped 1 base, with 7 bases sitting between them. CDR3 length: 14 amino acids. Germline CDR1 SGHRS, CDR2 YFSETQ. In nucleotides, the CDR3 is TGCGCCAGCAGCTTGGATGGTAGGAACACTGAAGCTTTCTTT. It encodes CASSLDGRNTEAFF.

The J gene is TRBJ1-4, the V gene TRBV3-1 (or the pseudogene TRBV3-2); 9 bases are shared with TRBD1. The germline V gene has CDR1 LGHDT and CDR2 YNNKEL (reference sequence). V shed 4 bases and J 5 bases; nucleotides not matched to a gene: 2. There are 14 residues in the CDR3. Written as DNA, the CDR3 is TGTGCCAGCAGCCCTGGGACAGGGAATGAAAAACTGTTTTTT. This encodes CASSPGTGNEKLFF.

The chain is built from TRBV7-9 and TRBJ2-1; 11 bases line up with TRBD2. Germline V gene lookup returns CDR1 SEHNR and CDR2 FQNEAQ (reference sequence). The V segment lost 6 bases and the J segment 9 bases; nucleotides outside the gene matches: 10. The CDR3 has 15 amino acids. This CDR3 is CASRLSSGRAGEQFF. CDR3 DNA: TGTGCCAGCAGGCTAAGTAGCGGGAGGGCCGGTGAGCAGTTCTTC.

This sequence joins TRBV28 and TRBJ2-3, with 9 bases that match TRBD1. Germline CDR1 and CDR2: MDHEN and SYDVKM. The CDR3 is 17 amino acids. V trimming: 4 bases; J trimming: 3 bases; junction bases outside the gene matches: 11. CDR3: CASSSPTGGLGTDTQYF. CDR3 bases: TGTGCCAGCAGTTCCCCCACAGGGGGCCTTGGAACAGATACGCAGTATTTT.

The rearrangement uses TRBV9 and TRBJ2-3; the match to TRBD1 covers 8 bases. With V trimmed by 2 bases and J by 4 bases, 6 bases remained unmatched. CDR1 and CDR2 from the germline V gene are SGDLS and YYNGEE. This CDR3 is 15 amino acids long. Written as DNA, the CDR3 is TGTGCCAGCAGCGTCACCGGGACAGGTGCAGATACGCAGTATTTT. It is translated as CASSVTGTGADTQYF.

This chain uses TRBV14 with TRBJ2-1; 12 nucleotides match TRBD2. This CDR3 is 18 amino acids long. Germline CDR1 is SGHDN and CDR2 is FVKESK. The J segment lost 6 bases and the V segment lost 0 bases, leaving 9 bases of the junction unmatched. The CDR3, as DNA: TGTGCCAGCAGCCAAGACCAGCAGACTAGCGGGGGCGTCAATGAGCAGTTCTTC. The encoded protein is CASSQDQQTSGGVNEQFF.

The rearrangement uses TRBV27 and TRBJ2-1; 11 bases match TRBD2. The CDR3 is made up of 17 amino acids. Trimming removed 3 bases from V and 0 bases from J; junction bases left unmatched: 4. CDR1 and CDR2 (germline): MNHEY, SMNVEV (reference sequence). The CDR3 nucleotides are TGTGCCAGCAGTTTCGGGACTAGCGGTAGCTCCTACAATGAGCAGTTCTTC. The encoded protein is CASSFGTSGSSYNEQFF.

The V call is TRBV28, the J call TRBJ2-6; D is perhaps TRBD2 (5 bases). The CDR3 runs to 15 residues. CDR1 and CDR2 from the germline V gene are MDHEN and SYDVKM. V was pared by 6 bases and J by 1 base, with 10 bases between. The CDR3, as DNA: TGTGCCAGCAGCCGAGGAGGTTCTGGGGCCAACGTCCTGACTTTC. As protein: CASSRGGSGANVLTF.

Here the CDR3 DNA reads TGTGCCAGCAGTTTTTTCTCAGGGGCGGGTCAGCCCCAGCATTTT. Its protein is CASSFFSGAGQPQHF. The genes are TRBV6-2 or TRBV6-3 and TRBJ1-5; the D gene is possibly TRBD1 (6 bases). The V gene lost 4 bases and the J gene lost 6 bases, with 16 bases spanning the gap. The CDR3 runs to 15 residues. The germline V gene encodes CDR1 MNHEY and CDR2 SVGEGT.

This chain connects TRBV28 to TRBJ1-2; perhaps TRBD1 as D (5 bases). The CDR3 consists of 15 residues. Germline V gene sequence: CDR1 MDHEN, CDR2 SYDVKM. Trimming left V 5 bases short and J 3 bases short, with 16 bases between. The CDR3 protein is CASSTLQEPYYGYTF. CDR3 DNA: TGTGCCAGCAGTACTTTACAGGAGCCCTACTATGGCTACACCTTC.

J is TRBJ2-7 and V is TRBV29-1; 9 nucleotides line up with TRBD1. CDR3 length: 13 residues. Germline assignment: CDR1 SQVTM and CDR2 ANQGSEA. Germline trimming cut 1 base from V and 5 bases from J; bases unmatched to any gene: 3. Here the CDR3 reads CSVEGQGVDEQYF. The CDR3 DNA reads TGCAGCGTTGAAGGACAGGGGGTTGACGAGCAGTACTTC.

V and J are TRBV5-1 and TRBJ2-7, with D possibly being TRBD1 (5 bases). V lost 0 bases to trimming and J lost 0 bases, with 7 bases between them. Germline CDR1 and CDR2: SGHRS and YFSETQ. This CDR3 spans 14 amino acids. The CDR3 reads CASSLVRGSYEQYF. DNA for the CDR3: TGCGCCAGCAGCTTGGTTAGGGGCTCCTACGAGCAGTACTTC.

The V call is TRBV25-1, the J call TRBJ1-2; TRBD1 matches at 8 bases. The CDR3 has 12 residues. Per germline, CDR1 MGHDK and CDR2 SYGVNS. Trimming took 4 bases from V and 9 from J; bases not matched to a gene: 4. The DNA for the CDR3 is TGTGCCAGCAGTGCACAGGGGGTTAGCTACACCTTC. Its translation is CASSAQGVSYTF.

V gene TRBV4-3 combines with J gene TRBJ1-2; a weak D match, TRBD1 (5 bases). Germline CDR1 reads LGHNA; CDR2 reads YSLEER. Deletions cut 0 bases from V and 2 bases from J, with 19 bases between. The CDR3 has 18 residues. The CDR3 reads CASSQDLVGRGENYGYTF. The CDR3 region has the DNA TGCGCCAGCAGCCAAGATCTTGTAGGGAGGGGCGAAAACTATGGCTACACCTTC.

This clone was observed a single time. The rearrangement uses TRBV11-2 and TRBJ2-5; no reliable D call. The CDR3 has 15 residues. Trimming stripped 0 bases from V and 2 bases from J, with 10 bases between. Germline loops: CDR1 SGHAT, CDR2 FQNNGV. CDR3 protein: CASSLESTPQETQYF. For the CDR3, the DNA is TGTGCCAGCAGCTTAGAGTCGACTCCACAAGAGACCCAGTACTTC.

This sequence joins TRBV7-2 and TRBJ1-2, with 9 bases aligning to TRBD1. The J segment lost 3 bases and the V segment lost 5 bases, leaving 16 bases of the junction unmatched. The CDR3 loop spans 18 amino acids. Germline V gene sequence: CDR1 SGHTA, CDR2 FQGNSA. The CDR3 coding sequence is TGTGCCAGCAGCGTTCTGACCCTTACAGGGGGCAGGGACTATGGCTACACCTTC. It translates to CASSVLTLTGGRDYGYTF.

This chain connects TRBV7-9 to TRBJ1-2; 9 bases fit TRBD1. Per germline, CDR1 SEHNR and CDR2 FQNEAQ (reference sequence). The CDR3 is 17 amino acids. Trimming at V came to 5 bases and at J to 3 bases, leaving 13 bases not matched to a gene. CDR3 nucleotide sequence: TGTGCCAGCAGCACAGGACCCGGCCGGGACAGGGACTATGGCTACACCTTC. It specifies CASSTGPGRDRDYGYTF.

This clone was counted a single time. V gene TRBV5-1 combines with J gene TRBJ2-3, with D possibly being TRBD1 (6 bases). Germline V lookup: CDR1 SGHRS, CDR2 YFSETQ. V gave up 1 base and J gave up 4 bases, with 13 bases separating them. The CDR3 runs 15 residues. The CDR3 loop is CASSLTGLVADTQYF. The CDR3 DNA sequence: TGCGCCAGCAGCTTGACAGGGTTGGTGGCAGATACGCAGTATTTT.

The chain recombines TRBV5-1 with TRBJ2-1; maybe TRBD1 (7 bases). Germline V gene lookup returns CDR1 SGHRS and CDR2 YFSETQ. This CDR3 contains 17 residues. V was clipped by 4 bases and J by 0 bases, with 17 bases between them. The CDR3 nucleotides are TGCGCCAGCAGCCTTTGGAGGGCAGGGGGCTCCTACAATGAGCAGTTCTTC. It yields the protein CASSLWRAGGSYNEQFF.

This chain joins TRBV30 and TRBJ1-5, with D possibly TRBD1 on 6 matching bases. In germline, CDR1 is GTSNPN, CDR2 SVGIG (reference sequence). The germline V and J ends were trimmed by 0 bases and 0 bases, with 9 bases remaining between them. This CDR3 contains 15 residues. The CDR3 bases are TGTGCCTGGAGTGTAGGGGGATATAGCAATCAGCCCCAGCATTTT. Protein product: CAWSVGGYSNQPQHF.

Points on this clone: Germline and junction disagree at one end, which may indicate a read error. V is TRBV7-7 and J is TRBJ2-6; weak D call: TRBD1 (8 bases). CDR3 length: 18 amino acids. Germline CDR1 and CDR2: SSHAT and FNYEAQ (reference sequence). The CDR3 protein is CASSPGGRGLSGANVLTF. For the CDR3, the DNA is TGTGCTAGCAGCCCGGGGGGCAGGGGGCTTTCTGGGGCCAACGTCCTGACTTTC.

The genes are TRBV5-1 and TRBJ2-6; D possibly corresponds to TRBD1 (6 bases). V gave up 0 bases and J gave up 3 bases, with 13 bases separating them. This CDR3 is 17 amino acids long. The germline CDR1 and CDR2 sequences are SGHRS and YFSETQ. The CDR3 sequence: CASSLDAQGSGANVLTF. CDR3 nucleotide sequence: TGCGCCAGCAGCTTGGACGCACAGGGAAGTGGGGCCAACGTCCTGACTTTC.

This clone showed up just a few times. CDR3 nucleotides: TGTGCCAGCAGCACCACACCTAATGAGCAGTTCTTC. Translating it yields CASSTTPNEQFF. The V and J genes are TRBV9 and TRBJ2-1; D uncertain. This CDR3 contains 12 residues. In germline, CDR1 is SGDLS, CDR2 YYNGEE. The V end was cut by 4 bases, the J end by 7 bases, with 9 bases between.

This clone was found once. For the CDR3, the DNA is TGTGCCAGCTCACGCGGACAGGGGGCCGAAGAGCAGTACTTC. This sequence encodes CASSRGQGAEEQYF. The V gene is TRBV18, the J gene TRBJ2-7, with 11 bases matching TRBD1. The germline V gene has CDR1 KGHSH and CDR2 LQKENI. This CDR3 is 14 amino acids long. Unmatched junction bases numbered 6, after V lost 4 bases and J lost 7 bases.